The 29 T cell receptor beta chains below come from one sample, sequenced in a study of T cell clonotyping in hematopoietic cell transplantation. The protocol was immunoSEQ multiplex PCR, while the TCRdb copy is restricted to in-frame clones and leaves out a portion. There are just under 20,000 clones in the sample; roughly 80% occur only once, and over 12% lies in the top ten. The sample taken for sequencing was peripheral blood mononuclear cells. The origin of the receptors is a man in his 60s in good health. Some clones in this sample may be carry-over from other donors' samples.

The chain has TRBV7-9 and TRBJ2-7, with D possibly called TRBD1 or TRBD2 (6 bases each). The length of the CDR3 is 13 residues. Germline V lookup: CDR1 SEHNR, CDR2 FQNEAQ (reference sequence). Trimming stripped 5 bases from V and 4 bases from J, with 12 bases between. Here the CDR3 reads CASSGLGGYEQYF. CDR3 DNA: TGTGCCAGCAGCGGCCTAGGGGGGTACGAGCAGTACTTC.

This clone was seen once. The V and J genes are TRBV5-4 and TRBJ1-6; D might be TRBD1 (5 bases). The CDR3 is 16 residues long. In germline, CDR1 is SGHNT, CDR2 YYREEE (reference sequence). Trimming left V 6 bases short and J 10 bases short, with 23 bases between. The CDR3 DNA follows: TGTGCCAGCAACCGCCGATTTGGGGGAAGTGGGTCACCCCTCCACTTT. The encoded protein is CASNRRFGGSGSPLHF.

The chain combines TRBV27 with TRBJ2-7; D perhaps matches TRBD1 (5 bases). This CDR3 spans 15 amino acids. V gave up 3 bases and J gave up 3 bases, with 15 bases separating them. Germline-derived CDR1 and CDR2 are MNHEY and SMNVEV (reference sequence). The CDR3 region is CASSFRQRSSYEQYF. The CDR3 region has the DNA TGTGCCAGCAGTTTCAGACAGCGATCGAGCTACGAGCAGTACTTC.

This chain links TRBV6-5 with TRBJ2-7; TRBD2 aligns across 7 bases. CDR3 size: 13 residues. J gave up 3 bases and V 2 bases, and 1 base lay outside the gene matches. Germline CDR1 MNHEY, CDR2 SVGAGI. In DNA, the CDR3 is TGTGCCAGCAGTTACAGGGAGGGCTACGAGCAGTACTTC. It translates to CASSYREGYEQYF.

This chain joins TRBV6-6 and TRBJ1-1; possibly TRBD1 for D (6 bases). The germline V gene has CDR1 MNHNY and CDR2 SVGAGI (reference sequence). Trimming removed 6 bases at V and 0 bases at J, with 11 bases between. The CDR3 loop spans 14 amino acids. The CDR3 coding sequence is TGTGCCAGCAGGGTTGGACAGATGAACACTGAAGCTTTCTTT. It yields the protein CASRVGQMNTEAFF.

The chain carries TRBV30 and TRBJ2-5, with 10 bases identical to TRBD2. V shed 3 bases, J shed 5 bases, and the junction held 3 bases outside the gene matches. CDR3 length: 13 amino acids. Germline V gives CDR1 GTSNPN, CDR2 SVGIG (reference sequence). CDR3 protein: CAWRRAGGETQYF. The CDR3 bases are TGTGCCTGGAGGAGAGCGGGGGGGGAGACCCAGTACTTC.

The chain recombines TRBV9 with TRBJ2-7; the D is unclear. Trimming took off 0 bases at V and 7 bases at J, with 14 bases between the two ends. The CDR3 is 14 amino acids. Germline V gene lookup returns CDR1 SGDLS and CDR2 YYNGEE. The CDR3: CASSVDDTPREQYF. DNA for the CDR3: TGTGCCAGCAGCGTAGATGACACCCCGAGGGAGCAGTACTTC.

V usage is TRBV2 and J usage is TRBJ1-1; unclear D gene. The CDR3 loop spans 13 amino acids. Germline V CDR1 and CDR2: SNHLY, FYNNEI. Trimming removed 3 bases from V and 1 base from J, with 6 bases in between. In DNA, the CDR3 is TGTGCCAGCAGTGAGATGCCGAACACTGAAGCTTTCTTT. Translated: CASSEMPNTEAFF.

V and J are TRBV7-9 and TRBJ2-5; D is ambiguous. V was trimmed by 6 bases and J by 1 base, leaving 9 bases between them. The CDR3 is 13 residues long. The germline gives CDR1 SEHNR, CDR2 FQNEAQ (reference sequence). CDR3 in amino acids: CASRSAFQETQYF. The CDR3 DNA reads TGTGCCAGCAGATCCGCCTTCCAAGAGACCCAGTACTTC.

The chain carries TRBV7-9 and TRBJ2-7; no firm D call. CDR1 SEHNR and CDR2 FQNEAQ come from the germline V gene (reference sequence). V was cut by 1 base and J by 5 bases, with 9 bases left in between. The CDR3 sequence is 13 residues long. In DNA, the CDR3 is TGTGCCAGCAGCTTAGAGGTGGGTGACGAGCAGTACTTC. Its protein product is CASSLEVGDEQYF.

The rearrangement uses TRBV14 and TRBJ1-4, with TRBD1 matching 7 bases. There are 17 residues in the CDR3. From germline, CDR1 is SGHDN and CDR2 FVKESK. V trimming: 3 bases; J trimming: 10 bases; junction bases outside the gene matches: 17. The CDR3 region is CASSHTLSPSYRGKLFF. The CDR3 DNA reads as TGTGCCAGCAGCCACACATTGAGCCCTTCCTACAGGGGAAAACTGTTTTTT.

The chain joins TRBV6-6 to TRBJ2-1, with TRBD2 matching over 9 bases. The CDR3 extends over 14 amino acids. The ends lost 5 bases at V and 4 bases at J; junction bases unmatched: 3. Per germline, CDR1 MNHNY and CDR2 SVGAGI (reference sequence). The CDR3 is CASSASGVYNEQFF. Written as DNA, the CDR3 is TGTGCCAGCAGTGCTAGCGGGGTTTACAATGAGCAGTTCTTC.

The CDR3 reads CAISETRADTQYF. CDR3 nucleotides: TGTGCCATCAGTGAGACGAGGGCAGATACGCAGTATTTT. V and J are TRBV10-3 and TRBJ2-3; D is possibly TRBD2 (5 bases). The CDR3 is 13 amino acids. CDR1 and CDR2 from the germline V gene are ENHRY and SYGVKD. The V end lost 2 bases, the J end lost 4 bases, and 7 bases lay between the germline ends.

This clone was seen a single time. This rearrangement joins TRBV9 to TRBJ2-2; possibly TRBD2 for D (5 bases). The CDR3 runs to 17 residues. CDR1 and CDR2 from the germline V gene are SGDLS and YYNGEE. Trimming pared 2 bases from V and 0 bases from J, leaving 14 bases between. In nucleotides, the CDR3 is TGTGCCAGCAGCGTCGCTCCGGGGAACACGAACACCGGGGAGCTGTTTTTT. Encoded protein: CASSVAPGNTNTGELFF. The variable domain in full, completed from reference TRBV9 and TRBJ2-2, reads DSGVTQTPKHLITATGQRVTLRCSPRSGDLSVYWYQQSLDQGLQFLIQYYNGEERAKGNILERFSAQQFPDLHSELNLSSLELGDSALYFCASSVAPGNTNTGELFFGEGSRLTVL.

The gene calls are TRBV2 and TRBJ2-7; 7 positions agree with TRBD2. V trimming: 4 bases; J trimming: 4 bases; junction bases outside the gene matches: 13. The CDR3 is made up of 16 amino acids. CDR1 and CDR2 (germline): SNHLY, FYNNEI. This chain's CDR3 is CASSGPGGRGRYEQYF. In nucleotides, the CDR3 is TGTGCCAGCAGTGGCCCCGGGGGGAGGGGCAGGTACGAGCAGTACTTC. The complete variable domain, with remaining parts taken from reference TRBV2 and TRBJ2-7, reads EPEVTQTPSHQVTQMGQEVILRCVPISNHLYFYWYRQILGQKVEFLVSFYNNEISEKSEIFDDQFSVERPDGSNFTLKIRSTKLEDSAMYFCASSGPGGRGRYEQYFGPGTRLTVT.

A single count supports this clone. The J gene is TRBJ2-7, the V gene TRBV15, with D tentatively TRBD1 (6 bases). The V gene lost 0 bases and the J gene lost 4 bases, with 10 bases spanning the gap. This CDR3 comprises 14 residues. Germline values: CDR1 LNHNV, CDR2 YYDKDF (reference sequence). The CDR3 sequence is CATSRDRGGYEQYF. The CDR3, as DNA: TGTGCCACCAGCAGAGACAGGGGTGGGTACGAGCAGTACTTC.

This clone is judged medium-sized (0.01 to 0.1%). The chain joins TRBV7-2 to TRBJ1-2; possibly TRBD1 for D (5 bases). This CDR3 spans 15 amino acids. CDR1 is SGHTA and CDR2 is FQGNSA in the germline V gene. The ends were cut back, 3 bases at V and 2 bases at J, with 13 bases in the middle. CDR3 coding DNA: TGTGCCAGCAGCTTGAACCGACAGCCGAACTATGGCTACACCTTC. As protein: CASSLNRQPNYGYTF.

The rearrangement joins TRBV2 to TRBJ2-2; perhaps TRBD1 as D (6 bases). From germline, CDR1 is SNHLY and CDR2 FYNNEI. CDR3 length equals 13 residues. The V end was cut by 5 bases, the J end by 5 bases, with 9 bases between. The CDR3 loop reads CASSIGGTGELFF. CDR3 coding DNA: TGTGCCAGCAGTATAGGGGGTACCGGGGAGCTGTTTTTT.

The V gene is TRBV12-5, the J gene TRBJ1-1; 8 nucleotides align to TRBD1. The ends lost 6 bases at V and 3 bases at J; junction bases unmatched: 9. The V gene's germline CDR1 is LGHNT and CDR2 FRNRAP. The length of the CDR3 is 15 residues. As DNA, the CDR3 is TGTGCTAGTGGCCCAAGGGCGACAGGGGACACTGAAGCTTTCTTT. It yields the protein CASGPRATGDTEAFF. The whole variable domain, filled in from reference TRBV12-5 and TRBJ1-1, reads DARVTQTPRHKVTEMGQEVTMRCQPILGHNTVFWYRQTMMQGLELLAYFRNRAPLDDSGMPKDRFSAEMPDATLATLKIQPSEPRDSAVYFCASGPRATGDTEAFFGQGTRLTVV.

V usage is TRBV27 and J usage is TRBJ1-2; possibly TRBD1 for D (6 bases). V was clipped by 2 bases and J by 4 bases, with 17 bases between them. This CDR3 is 16 amino acids long. Germline-derived CDR1 and CDR2 are MNHEY and SMNVEV (reference sequence). The CDR3 protein is CASSLENAGVVYGYTF. In DNA form, the CDR3 reads TGTGCCAGCAGTTTAGAGAACGCAGGGGTTGTCTATGGCTACACCTTC.

This clone has just a few counts. The rearrangement joins TRBV5-8 to TRBJ1-5, with D tentatively TRBD1 (6 bases). The CDR3 length is 13 residues. Germline lookup yields CDR1 SGHTS and CDR2 YDEGEE. V shed 4 bases and J shed 4 bases, with 9 bases lying between them. The CDR3 is CASSIGQNQPQHF. For the CDR3, the DNA is TGTGCCAGCAGCATAGGACAGAATCAGCCCCAGCATTTT.

The V and J genes are TRBV5-5 and TRBJ2-1; D is perhaps TRBD1 or TRBD2 (6 bases each). V gave up 4 bases and J gave up 9 bases, with 11 bases separating them. Germline CDR1 is SGHKS and CDR2 is YYEKEE (reference sequence). The CDR3 contains 12 residues. CDR3 nucleotides: TGTGCCAGCAGCCAACAGGGAGGTGAGCAGTTCTTC. Translation gives CASSQQGGEQFF.

This rearrangement joins TRBV10-2 to TRBJ1-1; 7 bases match TRBD1. This CDR3 region has 16 residues. The germline V gene has CDR1 WSHSY and CDR2 SAAADI. With V trimmed by 10 bases and J by 0 bases, 14 bases remained unmatched. The CDR3 nucleotides read TGCGCCACCGAAGCTACGGGACAGACTTTGAACACTGAAGCTTTCTTT. This codes for CATEATGQTLNTEAFF.

J is TRBJ1-5 and V is TRBV15, with 7 bases lining up with TRBD1. The CDR3 has 14 amino acids. Germline values: CDR1 LNHNV, CDR2 YYDKDF (reference sequence). V lost 3 bases and J lost 6; bases outside the gene matches: 5. The CDR3 nucleotides are TGTGCCACCAGCAGTACAGGGGTGACTCAGCCCCAGCATTTT. It is translated as CATSSTGVTQPQHF. Supplemented by reference TRBV15 and TRBJ1-5, the full variable domain reads DAMVIQNPRYQVTQFGKPVTLSCSQTLNHNVMYWYQQKSSQAPKLLFHYYDKDFNNEADTPDNFQSRRPNTSFCFLDIRSPGLGDTAMYLCATSSTGVTQPQHFGDGTRLSIL.

This clone showed up just once. This chain links TRBV27 with TRBJ2-2, with D possibly matching TRBD2 (5 bases). V lost 3 bases, J lost 6 bases, and 8 bases lay in between. Germline loops: CDR1 MNHEY, CDR2 SMNVEV (reference sequence). The CDR3 extends over 13 amino acids. The CDR3 spells CASSFMRAGELFF. The DNA of the CDR3 is TGTGCCAGCAGTTTTATGAGGGCCGGGGAGCTGTTTTTT.

The V call is TRBV10-3, the J call TRBJ1-2; TRBD1 might be the D (5 bases). The CDR3 sequence is 11 residues long. In germline, CDR1 is ENHRY, CDR2 SYGVKD. V was clipped by 0 bases and J by 13 bases, with 9 bases between them. The CDR3: CAISESGALTF. Written as DNA, the CDR3 is TGTGCCATCAGTGAGTCAGGGGCTCTCACCTTC.

This rearrangement joins TRBV2 to TRBJ1-2, with TRBD1 matching over 8 bases. Germline V gives CDR1 SNHLY, CDR2 FYNNEI. V trimming: 5 bases; J trimming: 4 bases; junction bases outside the gene matches: 3. CDR3 size: 13 residues. CDR3 region: CASSFGQGYGYTF. In nucleotides, the CDR3 is TGTGCCAGCAGTTTCGGACAGGGCTATGGCTACACCTTC. Supplemented by reference TRBV2 and TRBJ1-2, the full variable domain reads EPEVTQTPSHQVTQMGQEVILRCVPISNHLYFYWYRQILGQKVEFLVSFYNNEISEKSEIFDDQFSVERPDGSNFTLKIRSTKLEDSAMYFCASSFGQGYGYTFGSGTRLTVV.

The rearrangement links TRBV19 to TRBJ2-7; 7 nucleotides match TRBD1. Trimming at V came to 3 bases and at J to 1 base, leaving 6 bases not matched to a gene. Germline CDR1 is LNHDA and CDR2 is SQIVND (reference sequence). The CDR3 spans 15 residues. The CDR3 is CASSILQGNSYEQYF. For the CDR3, the DNA is TGTGCCAGTAGTATTCTACAGGGGAATTCCTACGAGCAGTACTTC.

The chain has TRBV11-3 and TRBJ2-7, with 7 bases aligning to TRBD2. CDR3 length: 16 amino acids. V shed 1 base and J 9 bases; nucleotides not matched to a gene: 15. CDR1 is SGHNT and CDR2 is YENEEA in the germline V gene. The chain's CDR3 is CASSLGRAGSRNGQYF. The CDR3, as DNA: TGTGCCAGCAGCTTAGGACGAGCGGGATCCCGGAATGGGCAGTACTTC.